The sample holds one count of the clone carrying this T cell receptor beta chain. Its antigen remains unknown. Noted time point: week 5, during vaccination. Vaccine doses each comprised 300 ug of mutant IDH1 20-mer peptide, with topical imiquimod. The method was immunoSEQ multiplex PCR; TCRdb's version includes in-frame clones alone and lacks a portion of them. The sample records about 83,000 clones, 91% being singletons. This record belongs to a study of a mutant IDH1 vaccine in newly diagnosed glioma. Study information: The vaccination schedule gave patients eight doses in weeks 1, 3, 5, 7, 11, 15, 19 and 23. The study started vaccination 4-6 weeks after radiotherapy alone, or with temozolomide cycles. Whole-study findings and limits: Pseudoprogression showed no apparent link to changes in top peripheral T cell clonotypes. It was about 94% of patients that developed vaccine-induced immune responses.

The CDR3 totals 14 residues. V shed 0 bases and J shed 2 bases, with 7 bases lying between them. Germline lookup yields CDR1 MNHEY and CDR2 SVGAGI. The chain has TRBV6-5 and TRBJ1-1; D is undetermined. The sequenced sample was PBMCs, obtained from a glioma patient whose treatment included an IDH1 peptide vaccine. This sequence originates from a woman aged 45-65 years with glioma. This chain's CDR3 is CASSYSDINTEAFF. The CDR3 nucleotides are TGTGCCAGCAGTTACTCTGACATAAACACTGAAGCTTTCTTT.